A single sample is the source of the 4 T cell receptor beta chains below, sequenced in a study of beta chain features in type 1 diabetes. Reverse transcribing all isolated RNA meant expressed TCRB transcripts were sequenced. Libraries were prepared by immunoSEQ multiplex PCR; TCRdb keeps only in-frame clonotypes and omits some of them. The table records 300,000 to 350,000 clones, approximately 8.2% of them present only once. The source material was central memory CD4+ T cells from blood. All receptors come from a woman younger than 35 in good health.

This clone appeared a few times. This chain connects TRBV5-6 to TRBJ2-1; 7 nucleotides agree with TRBD2. The CDR3 is made up of 17 amino acids. V gave up 5 bases and J gave up 0 bases; unmatched junction bases: 11. CDR1 and CDR2 from the germline V gene are SGHDT and YYEEEE. CDR3 protein: CASSLRDWTSSYNEQFF. CDR3 DNA: TGTGCCAGCAGTCTAAGGGACTGGACTAGCTCCTACAATGAGCAGTTCTTC.

This chain links TRBV19 with TRBJ2-7, with 14 nucleotides matching TRBD2. This CDR3 region has 16 residues. Trimming at V came to 3 bases and at J to 4 bases, leaving 5 bases not matched to a gene. The germline V gene encodes CDR1 LNHDA and CDR2 SQIVND (reference sequence). The CDR3 DNA is TGTGCCAGTAGTATCCTCGGGACTAGCGGGAGTTACGAGCAGTACTTC. Translation: CASSILGTSGSYEQYF.

This clone was counted between two and nine times. V usage is TRBV4-2 and J usage is TRBJ2-1, with D perhaps matching TRBD2 (6 bases). The germline V and J ends were trimmed by 1 base and 9 bases, with 19 bases remaining between them. The CDR3 is made up of 16 amino acids. Germline V gives CDR1 LGHNA, CDR2 YNFKEQ. In DNA form, the CDR3 reads TGTGCCAGCAGCCAAGTGTCCAGCGGGTCCCGGGTTGAGCAGTTCTTC. It translates to CASSQVSSGSRVEQFF.

This clone has a handful of counts. The chain links TRBV6-1 to TRBJ2-1; D possibly uses TRBD1 or TRBD2 (5 bases each). Per the germline V gene, CDR1 is MNHNS and CDR2 is SASEGT. CDR3 length equals 15 residues. V shed 7 bases and J shed 8 bases, with 21 bases lying between them. Here the CDR3 DNA reads TGTGCCAGCACCCCTTGGGGGTCCACGGGCCATGAGCAGTTCTTC. Its protein product is CASTPWGSTGHEQFF.